The present T cell receptor beta chain was sequenced within a study of sequential checkpoint blockade in melanoma. As for the study in general: Both treatment sequences were followed by maintenance nivolumab. Matched biopsies came pretreatment and at week 13 for about 24 patients. Overall study findings and caveats: Patients with week-13 increases in T-cell fraction and clonality benefited about 30 times more often.

The treatment: randomized to nivolumab then ipilimumab (arm A) or the reverse (arm B). The CDR3 sequence is 13 residues long. The germline V gene encodes CDR1 GTSNPN and CDR2 SVGIG (reference sequence). Trimming pared 5 bases from V and 4 bases from J, leaving 12 bases between. Using immunoSEQ multiplex PCR, the repertoire was profiled, and TCRdb retains in-frame clones only, with some absent. The sample holds thousands of clones, about 20% seen once. For this clone: The antigen remains undetermined.

This TCR was sampled from a human donor with melanoma. Material: tumor tissue (inferred from file names), obtained from a patient given nivolumab and ipilimumab in sequence. The chain is built from TRBV30 and TRBJ1-3; no firm D call. The CDR3 sequence: CAWSLGSGNTIYF. CDR3 DNA: TGTGCCTGGTCTCTGGGATCAGGAAACACCATATATTTT.